Listed below are T cell receptor beta chains from one sample, sequenced in a study of cytomegalovirus exposure and HLA in healthy donors. Clones were sequenced by immunoSEQ multiplex PCR, and TCRdb holds only the in-frame ones, with some missing. The sample contains around 190,000 clones, around 77% of which appear only once. Material for sequencing was PBMCs. The receptor source for this set is a man in his sixties in good health and CMV-seronegative. Both conserved end residues are part of each CDR3. A D gene is named only where the DNA matches it firmly. Size is stated for part of the rows, as once, few or many counts, or as a class when the clone is expanded.

D	length	size	V	J	DNA	CDR3
.	17	.	TRBV5-3	TRBJ2-2	TGTGCCAGAAGCTTCCCGCCCCTGGACAGTAACACCGGGGAGCTGTTTTTT	CARSFPPLDSNTGELFF
.	14	.	TRBV11-2	TRBJ1-1	TGTGCCAGCAGCTTATTAGGGGGAGACACTGAAGCTTTCTTT	CASSLLGGDTEAFF
.	15	.	TRBV2	TRBJ2-3	TGTGCCAGCAGTGAAGGGGGACTCAACACAGATACGCAGTATTTT	CASSEGGLNTDTQYF
.	11	few	TRBV29-1	TRBJ1-1	TGCAGCGTCACCGGGAACACTGAAGCTTTCTTT	CSVTGNTEAFF
.	16	.	TRBV18	TRBJ2-2	TGTGCCAGCTCGGGCAGTTTAAAGTCGAACACCGGGGAGCTGTTTTTT	CASSGSLKSNTGELFF
.	12	few	TRBV29-1	TRBJ2-3	TGCAGCGTTCGGGGGGCACGAGATACGCAGTATTTT	CSVRGARDTQYF
TRBD2	14	.	TRBV9	TRBJ2-3	TGTGCCAGCAGCCCGGGACTAGCTCCGGATACGCAGTATTTT	CASSPGLAPDTQYF
TRBD2	15	.	TRBV5-4	TRBJ2-7	TGTGCCAGCAGTCAGGGACTAGCGGGAGCCCCCGAGCAGTACTTC	CASSQGLAGAPEQYF
TRBD2	18	.	TRBV13	TRBJ2-5	TGTGCCAGCAGCTCCCGTCGACTAGCGGGGGCTAACCAAGAGACCCAGTACTTC	CASSSRRLAGANQETQYF
.	16	.	TRBV28	TRBJ1-6	TGTGCCAGCAGTTTATCGGGGAGCTCCTATAATTCACCCCTCCACTTT	CASSLSGSSYNSPLHF
.	15	.	TRBV18	TRBJ2-3	TGTGCCAGCTCACCCCAGGGTTTGGTCGAAGATACGCAGTATTTT	CASSPQGLVEDTQYF
TRBD2	16	.	TRBV7-8	TRBJ2-1	TGTGCCAGCAGCTTCGGGACTAGCGGGACTTTGGGTGAGCAGTTCTTC	CASSFGTSGTLGEQFF
TRBD1	12	.	TRBV30	TRBJ2-7	TGTGCCTGGACAGGGGGATCCTGGGAGCAGTACTTC	CAWTGGSWEQYF
.	13	.	TRBV29-1	TRBJ2-4	TGCAGCGTTATACCTTCTGGAGGGAACATTCAGTACTTC	CSVIPSGGNIQYF
TRBD1	15	.	TRBV30	TRBJ1-1	TGTGCCTGGGTTCTGGAGGTAGGGGGCCGAGGTGGAACTTTCTTT	CAWVLEVGGRGGTFF
.	13	.	TRBV27	TRBJ2-7	TGTGCCAGCAGTAGGGTTCCAGGGGACGAGCAGTACTTC	CASSRVPGDEQYF
TRBD1	15	.	TRBV18	TRBJ2-7	TGTGCCAGCTCACGTGACAGGGGGCCTTCCTACGAGCAGTACTTC	CASSRDRGPSYEQYF
TRBD1	15	.	TRBV7-8	TRBJ2-1	TGTGCCAGCAGCTTAATAACAGGGGACTACAATGAGCAGTTCTTC	CASSLITGDYNEQFF
.	12	.	TRBV7-9	TRBJ1-3	TGTGCCAGCAGCCCTTCTGGAAACACCATATATTTT	CASSPSGNTIYF
.	14	once	TRBV5-1	TRBJ2-1	TGCGCCAGCAGCTGGGAGACAAAGAACAATGAGCAGTTCTTC	CASSWETKNNEQFF
TRBD2	17	.	TRBV28	TRBJ2-1	TGTGCCAGCAACGGACTAGCGGACCCAAGCTCCTACAATGAGCAGTTCTTC	CASNGLADPSSYNEQFF
TRBD1	14	once	TRBV2	TRBJ2-7	TGTGCCAGCAGCGAAAGGACAGGGGACTACGAGCAGTACTTC	CASSERTGDYEQYF
.	15	few	TRBV13	TRBJ2-3	TGTGCCAGCAGCCTGCAGGAGGGACGGATCGATACGCAGTATTTT	CASSLQEGRIDTQYF
.	16	few	TRBV19	TRBJ1-5	TGTGCCAGTAGTATAAACAGGGAAGGAGGCAATCAGCCCCAGCATTTT	CASSINREGGNQPQHF
.	15	.	TRBV7-8	TRBJ2-3	TGTGCCAGCAGCTTCGGCAGGGCCCCCACAGATACGCAGTATTTT	CASSFGRAPTDTQYF
.	14	.	TRBV28	TRBJ2-7	TGTGCCAGCAGTTTGCTAAGTTTCGACTACGAGCAGTACTTC	CASSLLSFDYEQYF
TRBD2	13	.	TRBV5-4	TRBJ2-1	TGTGCCAGCAGCCCGGGGCGGGGGAATGAGCAGTTCTTC	CASSPGRGNEQFF
TRBD1	15	once	TRBV6-6	TRBJ2-1	TGTGCCAGCAGTTGGGGACAGGGTTCCTACAATGAGCAGTTCTTC	CASSWGQGSYNEQFF
.	13	.	TRBV5-1	TRBJ2-7	TGCGCCAGCAGCTTGGATCGCGGCTACGAGCAGTACTTC	CASSLDRGYEQYF
TRBD1	14	.	TRBV29-1	TRBJ1-1	TGCAGCGCTTCAAGACAGGGCTCGAACACTGAAGCTTTCTTT	CSASRQGSNTEAFF
TRBD1	12	few	TRBV29-1	TRBJ1-2	TGCAGCGCCAGGGACAGGGAGCGCGGCTACACCTTC	CSARDRERGYTF
.	14	.	TRBV11-3	TRBJ1-2	TGTGCCAGCAGCTTTGGGCCGAACAACTATGGCTACACCTTC	CASSFGPNNYGYTF
.	13	.	TRBV7-9	TRBJ2-5	TGTGCCAGCAGCCCCGACAGTTCTGGGACCCAGTACTTC	CASSPDSSGTQYF
TRBD2	16	.	TRBV28	TRBJ2-5	TGTGCCAGCAGTGAACTAGCGGGAAGTACGGGGGAGACCCAGTACTTC	CASSELAGSTGETQYF
.	15	.	TRBV2	TRBJ1-6	TGTGCCAGCGCAGTCTTTCAGGGGATGGAATCACCCCTCCACTTT	CASAVFQGMESPLHF
TRBD1	16	.	TRBV6-5	TRBJ2-3	TGTGCCAGCAGTTACGGGACAGGGGAAGGGACAGATACGCAGTATTTT	CASSYGTGEGTDTQYF
.	13	.	TRBV4-1	TRBJ2-7	TGCGCCAGCAGCCAAGATATACGAGCCGAGCAGTACTTC	CASSQDIRAEQYF
TRBD1	17	.	TRBV6-1	TRBJ1-6	TGTGCCAGCAGTGAAGCATGGGGACAGGGTTCTTATTCACCCCTCCACTTT	CASSEAWGQGSYSPLHF
TRBD2	18	.	TRBV7-2	TRBJ2-2	TGTGCCAGCAGCTCAGTAAAGGCAGCGGGAACGAACACCGGGGAGCTGTTTTTT	CASSSVKAAGTNTGELFF
.	13	few	TRBV13	TRBJ2-7	TGTGCCAGCAGCTTTATCGGGGAGTACGAGCAGTACTTC	CASSFIGEYEQYF